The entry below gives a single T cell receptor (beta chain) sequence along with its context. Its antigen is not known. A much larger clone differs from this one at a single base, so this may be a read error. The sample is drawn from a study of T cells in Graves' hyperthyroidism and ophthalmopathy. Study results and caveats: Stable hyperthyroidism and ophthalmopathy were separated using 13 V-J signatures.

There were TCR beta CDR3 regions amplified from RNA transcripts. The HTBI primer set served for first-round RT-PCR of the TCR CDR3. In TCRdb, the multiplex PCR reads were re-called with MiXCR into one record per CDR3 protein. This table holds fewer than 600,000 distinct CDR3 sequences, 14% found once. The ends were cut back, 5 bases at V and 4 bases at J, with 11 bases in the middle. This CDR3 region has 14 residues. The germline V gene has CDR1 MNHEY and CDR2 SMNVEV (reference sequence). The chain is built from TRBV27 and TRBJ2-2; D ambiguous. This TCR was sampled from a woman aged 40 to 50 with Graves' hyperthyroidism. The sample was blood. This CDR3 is CASSAGVTTGELFF. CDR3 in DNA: TGTGCCAGCAGTGCTGGGGTCACCACCGGGGAGCTGTTTTTT.